This entry describes one T cell receptor beta chain. TCRdb re-analysed the RT-PCR reads in MiXCR, keeping a single row per CDR3 protein. The repertoire includes about 410,000 distinct CDR3 sequences, about a sixth of them detected once, and around 7.9% sits in the top ten. The CDR3 covers 12 residues. Per germline, CDR1 GTSNPN and CDR2 SVGIG (reference sequence). V shed 0 bases and J shed 6 bases, with 8 bases lying between them. The data were obtained in a study of patients and donors after allogeneic stem cell transplantation. The clonotype was recovered from a human donor who was either an allogeneic HSCT recipient or a stem cell or donor lymphocyte infusion donor (not recorded which). It is not recorded whose cells these are; they may come from a transplant donor. Sequenced input: blood, either unsorted or a sorted T cell fraction (not recorded which). V is TRBV30 and J is TRBJ1-2, with D maybe TRBD1 (5 bases). The CDR3 protein is CAWSVLGHGYTF. The CDR3 coding sequence is TGTGCCTGGAGTGTACTGGGACATGGCTACACCTTC.